This passage covers 28 T cell receptor beta chains from one sample sequenced in a study of T cell responses to AZD1222 COVID-19 vaccine. TCRdb's copy holds only in-frame clones and misses some; the assay was immunoSEQ multiplex PCR. The sample shows around 130,000 clones, about 85% of them seen only once. The sample in question was peripheral blood, obtained 28 days after the second AZD1222 dose. Receptors originate from an adult who received the AZD1222 COVID-19 vaccine.

The V and J genes are TRBV15 and TRBJ1-4; D may be TRBD1 (5 bases). CDR1 and CDR2 (germline): LNHNV, YYDKDF (reference sequence). V dropped 3 bases and J dropped 8 bases, with 10 bases sitting between them. This CDR3 region has 13 residues. The CDR3 DNA reads TGTGCCACCAGCAGTCTCGGGGGGGAAAAACTGTTTTTT. Amino acids: CATSSLGGEKLFF.

This chain joins TRBV19 and TRBJ1-4; no reliable D call. This CDR3 comprises 13 residues. Germline V gene data show CDR1 as LNHDA and CDR2 as SQIVND (reference sequence). The V end was cut by 7 bases, the J end by 2 bases, with 8 bases between. The CDR3 DNA sequence: TGTGCCAGTATAAGGCTGACTAATGAAAAACTGTTTTTT. Translated, it gives CASIRLTNEKLFF.

J is TRBJ2-4 and V is TRBV6-6; D is unclear. The ends were cut back, 6 bases at V and 7 bases at J, with 19 bases in the middle. Germline-derived CDR1 and CDR2 are MNHNY and SVGAGI (reference sequence). The CDR3 runs 15 residues. The CDR3 sequence is CASSPPILRRNIQYF. As DNA, the CDR3 is TGTGCCAGCAGCCCCCCAATATTGCGCCGCAACATTCAGTACTTC.

The V call is TRBV23-1, the J call TRBJ1-5; D might be TRBD1 (6 bases). TRBV23-1 has ORF status, its function being uncertain. With 8 bases removed from V and 7 bases from J, the gap between germline ends came to 18 bases. The CDR3 is 14 amino acids. The CDR3 here is CASPFGARGQPQHF. In DNA form, the CDR3 reads TGCGCCAGCCCCTTTGGGGCCAGGGGCCAGCCCCAGCATTTT.

This clone showed up just a few times. This chain links TRBV5-5 with TRBJ2-5; TRBD1 is a possible D gene (6 bases). V was pared by 0 bases and J by 7 bases, with 13 bases between. The CDR3 loop spans 14 amino acids. Per germline, CDR1 SGHKS and CDR2 YYEKEE (reference sequence). The DNA of the CDR3 is TGTGCCAGCAGCTTGGGAGGGGGTCAGATGACCCAGTACTTC. Translated: CASSLGGGQMTQYF.

V is TRBV27 and J is TRBJ1-2; 12 nucleotides agree with TRBD1. Trimming cost V 3 bases and J 1 base; bases outside gene matches: 9. In germline, CDR1 is MNHEY, CDR2 SMNVEV (reference sequence). This CDR3 is built from 18 residues. CDR3 sequence (DNA): TGTGCCAGCAGTTTTCGGGGGGACAGGGGGCAGAATAACTATGGCTACACCTTC. Its translation: CASSFRGDRGQNNYGYTF.

The J gene is TRBJ1-6, the V gene TRBV7-9; maybe TRBD1 (6 bases). CDR3 length: 14 residues. CDR1 SEHNR and CDR2 FQNEAQ come from the germline V gene (reference sequence). The germline V and J ends were trimmed by 3 bases and 9 bases, with 12 bases remaining between them. The CDR3 sequence: CASSFGGQGSPLHF. The CDR3 DNA is TGTGCCAGCAGCTTTGGGGGGCAAGGTTCACCCCTCCACTTT.

This clone turned up a few times. The chain recombines TRBV4-3 with TRBJ2-1; perhaps TRBD2 as D (5 bases). CDR3 length equals 17 residues. The germline CDR1 and CDR2 sequences are LGHNA and YSLEER. V was cut by 0 bases and J by 3 bases, with 15 bases left in between. Here the CDR3 reads CASSQEIGGRDYNEQFF. The CDR3 DNA sequence: TGCGCCAGCAGCCAAGAAATCGGTGGACGGGACTACAATGAGCAGTTCTTC.

The chain recombines TRBV3-1 (or the pseudogene TRBV3-2) with TRBJ2-1; D is perhaps TRBD2 (5 bases). V was pared by 0 bases and J by 7 bases, with 10 bases between. CDR1 LGHDT and CDR2 YNNKEL come from the germline V gene (reference sequence). The CDR3 spans 14 residues. The CDR3 sequence: CASSQDMRENEQFF. CDR3 bases: TGTGCCAGCAGCCAAGATATGAGGGAGAATGAGCAGTTCTTC.

The chain uses TRBV19 and TRBJ1-2; a possible D gene is TRBD1 (6 bases). Germline V gives CDR1 LNHDA, CDR2 SQIVND (reference sequence). Between the trimmed V and J ends, which lost 5 bases and 4 bases, there was a span of 11 bases. The CDR3 loop spans 13 amino acids. CDR3 amino acids: CASSLGQFYGYTF. The DNA of the CDR3 is TGTGCCAGTAGTCTTGGACAGTTCTATGGCTACACCTTC. The full variable domain, in which reference TRBV19 and TRBJ1-2 provide the parts outside the CDR3, is DGGITQSPKYLFRKEGQNVTLSCEQNLNHDAMYWYRQDPGQGLRLIYYSQIVNDFQKGDIAEGYSVSREKKESFPLTVTSAQKNPTAFYLCASSLGQFYGYTFGSGTRLTVV.

V is TRBV21-1 and J is TRBJ1-5; the D segment call TRBD1 is taken from the table without a DNA check. TRBV21-1 is a listed pseudogene. The CDR3 runs to 17 residues. CDR3 DNA sequence: TGTGCCAGCAGCAGAGAGAAGGACAGGCATAGCAATCAGCCCCAGCATTTT. Translated: CASSREKDRHSNQPQHF.

This clone was seen a handful of times. This CDR3 is CASRDINRNTEAFF. The CDR3 nucleotides read TGTGCCAGCAGAGATATTAACAGGAACACTGAAGCTTTCTTT. The chain has TRBV6-5 and TRBJ1-1; D is ambiguous. Germline V lookup: CDR1 MNHEY, CDR2 SVGAGI. V lost 6 bases, J lost 1 base, and 12 bases lay in between. This CDR3 comprises 14 residues.

The sample holds one count of this clone. The chain carries TRBV3-1 (or the pseudogene TRBV3-2) and TRBJ1-3; D gene uncertain. Germline CDR1 is LGHDT and CDR2 is YNNKEL (reference sequence). V lost 4 bases and J 0 bases, leaving 10 bases between the germline ends. This CDR3 comprises 15 residues. Here the CDR3 reads CASSPRRDSGNTIYF. The CDR3 coding sequence is TGTGCCAGCAGCCCCCGACGAGACTCTGGAAACACCATATATTTT.

The V gene is TRBV6-2 or TRBV6-3, the J gene TRBJ2-1, with D possibly TRBD1 on 5 matching bases. V lost 2 bases to trimming and J lost 5 bases, with 10 bases between them. CDR3 size: 14 residues. Per the germline V gene, CDR1 is MNHEY and CDR2 is SVGEGT. The CDR3 loop is CASSYTTENNEQFF. CDR3 bases: TGTGCCAGCAGTTACACGACAGAGAACAATGAGCAGTTCTTC.

This sequence joins TRBV6-6 and TRBJ2-7; D is unclear. The V gene's germline CDR1 is MNHNY and CDR2 SVGAGI (reference sequence). Trimming took off 3 bases at V and 6 bases at J, with 15 bases between the two ends. This CDR3 is 14 amino acids long. The CDR3 DNA follows: TGTGCCAGCAGTTATTTGGGCACGGTGGGCGAGCAGTACTTC. Translation: CASSYLGTVGEQYF.

The gene calls are TRBV28 and TRBJ1-1; tentatively, D is TRBD1 (6 bases). CDR3 length: 15 amino acids. Germline V gives CDR1 MDHEN, CDR2 SYDVKM. The V end lost 5 bases, the J end lost 4 bases, and 17 bases lay between the germline ends. This chain's CDR3 is CASSPQTGRGTEAFF. CDR3 bases: TGTGCCAGCAGTCCCCAGACAGGTCGCGGCACTGAAGCTTTCTTT.

The chain has TRBV6-5 and TRBJ1-1, with D tentatively TRBD1 (5 bases). V gave up 6 bases and J gave up 6 bases, with 17 bases separating them. Germline CDR1 and CDR2: MNHEY and SVGAGI. CDR3 length equals 14 residues. The chain's CDR3 is CASRGPRESSEAFF. In DNA form, the CDR3 reads TGTGCCAGCAGAGGACCCAGGGAATCGTCTGAAGCTTTCTTT.

Only a few counts were recorded for this clone. CDR3 in DNA: TGTGCCAGCAGCCTCCGACAGGGTGCTGCTAATGAAAAACTGTTTTTT. Protein product: CASSLRQGAANEKLFF. The V gene is TRBV7-2, the J gene TRBJ1-4, with 7 bases identical to TRBD1. V shed 5 bases, J shed 3 bases, and the junction held 9 bases outside the gene matches. This CDR3 is 16 amino acids long. Germline V gene sequence: CDR1 SGHTA, CDR2 FQGNSA.

The CDR3 region is CASRTQGTQYF. In nucleotides, the CDR3 is TGTGCCAGCAGAACCCAGGGTACGCAGTATTTT. V usage is TRBV3-1 (or the pseudogene TRBV3-2) and J usage is TRBJ2-3, with D possibly TRBD1 on 5 matching bases. The CDR3 is 11 amino acids. Trimming left V 6 bases short and J 8 bases short, with 9 bases between. Germline assignment: CDR1 LGHDT and CDR2 YNNKEL (reference sequence).

This chain uses TRBV4-3 with TRBJ1-2, with no clear D. CDR1 is LGHNA and CDR2 is YSLEER in the germline V gene. The CDR3 length is 15 residues. Trimming cost V 1 base and J 3 bases, with 12 bases left between them. The chain's CDR3 is CASSQAAANHYGYTF. The CDR3 DNA follows: TGCGCCAGCAGCCAAGCAGCAGCCAACCACTATGGCTACACCTTC.

The J gene is TRBJ2-7, the V gene TRBV6-5; the D gene could be TRBD1 or TRBD2 (7 bases each). The V gene lost 6 bases and the J gene lost 1 base, with 16 bases spanning the gap. The length of the CDR3 is 15 residues. CDR1 MNHEY and CDR2 SVGAGI come from the germline V gene. CDR3 DNA: TGTGCCAGCAGGTCCCGACAGGGAGGGTCCTACGAGCAGTACTTC. It specifies CASRSRQGGSYEQYF.

The V gene is TRBV4-1, the J gene TRBJ1-3; D gene unclear. Trimming cost V 0 bases and J 0 bases, with 15 bases left between them. This CDR3 region has 18 residues. CDR1 is MGHRA, CDR2 YSYEKL, per germline. The CDR3: CASSQDGGYQSSGNTIYF. DNA for the CDR3: TGCGCCAGCAGCCAAGATGGAGGTTATCAGAGCTCTGGAAACACCATATATTTT.

The CDR3 sequence is CASSQDRAGNQPQHF. DNA for the CDR3: TGTGCCAGCAGCCAAGACAGGGCGGGCAATCAGCCCCAGCATTTT. The chain uses TRBV3-1 (or the pseudogene TRBV3-2) and TRBJ1-5; D perhaps matches TRBD1 (5 bases). This CDR3 comprises 15 residues. Germline V gene sequence: CDR1 LGHDT, CDR2 YNNKEL (reference sequence). Trimming removed 0 bases from V and 2 bases from J, with 8 bases in between.

The chain is built from TRBV11-2 and TRBJ2-7; D possibly matches TRBD1 or TRBD2 (5 bases each). Germline CDR1 reads SGHAT; CDR2 reads FQNNGV. The CDR3 totals 13 residues. Trimming took off 5 bases at V and 3 bases at J, with 11 bases between the two ends. The DNA for the CDR3 is TGTGCCAGCAGCCCGGGGCTTGACTACGAGCAGTACTTC. Residues: CASSPGLDYEQYF.

This chain connects TRBV3-1 (or the pseudogene TRBV3-2) to TRBJ1-5, with D hard to call. The CDR3 is 15 residues long. V lost 1 base to trimming and J lost 3 bases, with 10 bases between them. The germline V gene has CDR1 LGHDT and CDR2 YNNKEL (reference sequence). The DNA of the CDR3 is TGTGCCAGCAGCCAAGGTATTGATTTCAATCAGCCCCAGCATTTT. It yields the protein CASSQGIDFNQPQHF.

The rearrangement links TRBV18 to TRBJ2-2, with D tentatively TRBD1 (5 bases). CDR3 length equals 18 residues. V lost 5 bases and J lost 0, with 19 bases in between. CDR1 and CDR2 from the germline V gene are KGHSH and LQKENI. Here the CDR3 reads CASSNPTEWWSNTGELFF. The DNA for the CDR3 is TGTGCCAGCTCAAATCCGACAGAATGGTGGTCGAACACCGGGGAGCTGTTTTTT.

This chain's CDR3 is CSAGLANTIYF. CDR3 DNA: TGCAGTGCAGGGCTCGCAAACACCATATATTTT. The chain uses TRBV20-1 and TRBJ1-3, with no clear D. This CDR3 spans 11 amino acids. V was cut by 6 bases and J by 6 bases, with 9 bases left in between. From germline, CDR1 is DFQATT and CDR2 SNEGSKA (reference sequence).

V gene TRBV7-2 combines with J gene TRBJ2-2; D remains ambiguous. Between the trimmed V and J ends, which lost 4 bases and 4 bases, there was a span of 10 bases. CDR1 and CDR2 from the germline V gene are SGHTA and FQGNSA. The CDR3 spans 14 residues. CDR3 sequence (DNA): TGTGCCAGCAGCTGGACCCCGGGCACCGGGGAGCTGTTTTTT. Translating gives CASSWTPGTGELFF.